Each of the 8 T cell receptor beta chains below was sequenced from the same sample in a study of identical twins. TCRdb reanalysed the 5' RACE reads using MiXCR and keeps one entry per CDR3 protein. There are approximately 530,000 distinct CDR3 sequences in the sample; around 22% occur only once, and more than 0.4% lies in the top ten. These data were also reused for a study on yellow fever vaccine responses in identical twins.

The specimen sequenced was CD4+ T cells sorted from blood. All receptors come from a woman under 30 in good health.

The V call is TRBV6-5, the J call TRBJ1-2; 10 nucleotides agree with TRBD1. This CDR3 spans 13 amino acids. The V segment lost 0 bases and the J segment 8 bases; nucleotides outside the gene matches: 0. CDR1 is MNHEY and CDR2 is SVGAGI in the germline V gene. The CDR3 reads CASSYSGQGGYTF. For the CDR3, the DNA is TGTGCCAGCAGTTACTCGGGACAGGGGGGCTACACCTTC.

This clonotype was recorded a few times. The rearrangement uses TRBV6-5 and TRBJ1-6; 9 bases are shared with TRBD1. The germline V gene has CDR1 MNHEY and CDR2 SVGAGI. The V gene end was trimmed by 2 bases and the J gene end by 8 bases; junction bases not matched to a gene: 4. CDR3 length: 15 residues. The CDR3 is CASSYRGTGYSPLHF. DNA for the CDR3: TGTGCCAGCAGTTACAGAGGGACAGGGTATTCACCCCTCCACTTT.

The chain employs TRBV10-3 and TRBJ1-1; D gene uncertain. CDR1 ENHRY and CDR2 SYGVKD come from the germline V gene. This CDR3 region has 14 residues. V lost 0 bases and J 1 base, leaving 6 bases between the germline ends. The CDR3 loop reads CAISESGGNTEAFF. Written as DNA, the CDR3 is TGTGCCATCAGTGAGTCGGGAGGGAACACTGAAGCTTTCTTT.

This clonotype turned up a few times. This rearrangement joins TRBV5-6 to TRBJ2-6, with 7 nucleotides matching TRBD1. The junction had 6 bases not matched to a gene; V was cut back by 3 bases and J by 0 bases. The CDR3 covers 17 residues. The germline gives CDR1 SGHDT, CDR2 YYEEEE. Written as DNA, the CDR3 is TGTGCCAGCAGCTCGGGACAGTTGATCTCTGGGGCCAACGTCCTGACTTTC. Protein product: CASSSGQLISGANVLTF.

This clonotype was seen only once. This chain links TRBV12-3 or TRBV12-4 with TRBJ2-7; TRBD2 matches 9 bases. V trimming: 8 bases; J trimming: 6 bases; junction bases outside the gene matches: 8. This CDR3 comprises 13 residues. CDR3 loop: CASGLAGVPEQYF. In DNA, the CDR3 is TGTGCCAGCGGGTTAGCGGGAGTTCCCGAGCAGTACTTC.

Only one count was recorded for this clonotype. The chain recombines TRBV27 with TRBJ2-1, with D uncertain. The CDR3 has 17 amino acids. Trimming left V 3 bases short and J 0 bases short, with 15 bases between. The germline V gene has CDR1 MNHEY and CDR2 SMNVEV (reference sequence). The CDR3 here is CASSFLTPLSSYNEQFF. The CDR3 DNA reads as TGTGCCAGCAGTTTTCTTACTCCCCTCAGCTCCTACAATGAGCAGTTCTTC.

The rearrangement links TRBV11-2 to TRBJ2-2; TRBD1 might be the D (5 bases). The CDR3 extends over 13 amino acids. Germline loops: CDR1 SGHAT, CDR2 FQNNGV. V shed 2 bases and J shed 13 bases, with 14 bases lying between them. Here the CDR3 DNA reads TGTGCCAGCAGCTTAAACCAGGGCTGGGGGCTGTTTTTT. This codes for CASSLNQGWGLFF.

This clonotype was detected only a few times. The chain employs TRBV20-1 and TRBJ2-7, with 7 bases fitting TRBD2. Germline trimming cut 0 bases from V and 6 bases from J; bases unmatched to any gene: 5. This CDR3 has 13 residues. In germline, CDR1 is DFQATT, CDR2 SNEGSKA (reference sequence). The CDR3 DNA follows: TGCAGTGCTAGAGAGGGGGGGGTGCGCGAGCAGTACGTC. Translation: CSAREGGVREQYV.